These T cell receptor beta chains were read from a single sample in a study of Graves' ophthalmopathy and Graves' hyperthyroidism. Via MiXCR, TCRdb re-called the multiplex PCR reads, giving one row per CDR3 protein. The sample includes some 400,000 distinct CDR3 sequences, approximately 20% of them seen just once. Sequencing was carried out using peripheral blood. All receptors come from a woman aged 18 to 35 with Graves' ophthalmopathy. The CDR3 runs from the conserved cysteine through the conserved F or W. The order of the fields is clone size, J gene, D gene, V gene, CDR3 protein, CDR3 DNA. D genes are given only for firm matches. Clone size is stated in some rows and not others, as once, few, many or a class when expanded.

size: many; J: TRBJ2-7; D: TRBD1; V: TRBV10-3; CDR3: CAISDSRTGNDEQYF; DNA: TGTGCCATCAGTGACTCAAGGACAGGGAATGACGAGCAGTACTTC
size: -; J: TRBJ1-2; D: TRBD1; V: TRBV2; CDR3: CASSIRQGSDYTF; DNA: TGTGCCAGCAGTATCAGACAGGGTTCGGACTACACCTTC
size: many; J: TRBJ2-7; D: TRBD2; V: TRBV6-5; CDR3: CASSYSGRMYF; DNA: TGTGCCAGCAGTTATAGCGGGAGGATGTACTTC
size: many; J: TRBJ2-2; D: -; V: TRBV7-8; CDR3: CASSLGGRAGELFF; DNA: TGTGCCAGCAGCTTAGGGGGGCGCGCGGGGGAGCTGTTTTTT
size: many; J: TRBJ2-7; D: -; V: TRBV6-5; CDR3: CASSYSGSRDEQYF; DNA: TGTGCCAGCAGTTACTCAGGGAGTAGGGACGAGCAGTACTTC
size: many; J: TRBJ2-7; D: -; V: TRBV6-5; CDR3: CAAAPPGNAYEQYF; DNA: TGTGCCGCAGCGCCCCCGGGTAATGCCTACGAGCAGTACTTC
size: few; J: TRBJ2-2; D: -; V: TRBV7-6; CDR3: CASSLASRLNTGELFF; DNA: TGTGCCAGCAGCTTAGCGTCGCGGCTAAACACCGGGGAGCTGTTTTTT
size: many; J: TRBJ1-1; D: TRBD1; V: TRBV30; CDR3: CAWSVQGATEAFF; DNA: TGTGCCTGGAGTGTTCAGGGGGCGACTGAAGCTTTCTTT
size: many; J: TRBJ1-1; D: -; V: TRBV6-2/TRBV6-3; CDR3: CASSPGGGRMNTEAFF; DNA: TGTGCCAGCAGCCCAGGCGGGGGGCGTATGAACACTGAAGCTTTCTTT
size: -; J: TRBJ1-3; D: -; V: TRBV9; CDR3: CASSATDSGNTIYF; DNA: TGTGCCAGCAGCGCCACAGACTCTGGAAACACCATATATTTT
size: -; J: TRBJ1-1; D: -; V: TRBV13; CDR3: CASSLVRSGTEAFF; DNA: TGTGCCAGCAGCTTAGTCCGTTCGGGCACTGAAGCTTTCTTT
size: many; J: TRBJ1-5; D: TRBD1; V: TRBV12-3/TRBV12-4; CDR3: CASRLQTGSNQPQHF; DNA: TGTGCCAGCAGGCTCCAGACAGGGTCCAATCAGCCCCAGCATTTT
size: many; J: TRBJ2-7; D: -; V: TRBV27; CDR3: CASSLVFLHEQYF; DNA: TGTGCCAGCAGTCTTGTATTTCTCCACGAGCAGTATTTC
size: -; J: TRBJ1-2; D: -; V: TRBV30; CDR3: CAWSGPAINYGYTF; DNA: TGTGCCTGGAGTGGCCCCGCGATTAACTATGGCTACACCTTC
size: many; J: TRBJ2-6; D: -; V: TRBV5-1; CDR3: CASSSPKLGAARSGANVLTF; DNA: TGCGCCAGCAGCTCCCCCAAGCTAGGTGCCGCACGCTCTGGGGCCAACGTCCTGACTTTC
size: many; J: TRBJ2-7; D: TRBD1; V: TRBV6-1; CDR3: CASTPGTGHYEQYF; DNA: TGTGCCAGCACTCCCGGGACAGGCCATTACGAGCAGTACTTC
size: many; J: TRBJ1-3; D: -; V: TRBV6-5; CDR3: CASSLRGINTIYF; DNA: TGTGCCAGCAGTTTGAGGGGTATAAACACCATATATTTT
size: few; J: TRBJ1-1; D: TRBD1; V: TRBV12-5; CDR3: CASGLDGTGKAFF; DNA: TGTGCTAGTGGTTTAGACGGGACAGGGAAAGCTTTCTTT
size: many; J: TRBJ2-7; D: TRBD2; V: TRBV12-3/TRBV12-4; CDR3: CASSTRTSGYEQYF; DNA: TGTGCCAGCAGTACTCGGACTAGCGGCTACGAGCAGTACTTC
size: -; J: TRBJ1-6; D: -; V: TRBV7-2; CDR3: CASSPDNSPLHF; DNA: TGTGCCAGCAGCCCTGACAATTCACCCCTCCACTTT
size: many; J: TRBJ2-5; D: -; V: TRBV6-2/TRBV6-3; CDR3: CASISLETLRAGRETQYF; DNA: TGTGCCAGCATCAGCCTGGAAACCCTCAGGGCCGGCCGAGAGACCCAGTACTTC
size: -; J: TRBJ2-5; D: TRBD2; V: TRBV4-1; CDR3: CASSDRLAGGSETQYF; DNA: TGCGCCAGCAGCGACAGACTAGCGGGAGGTTCTGAGACCCAGTACTTC
size: many; J: TRBJ1-1; D: TRBD1; V: TRBV18; CDR3: CASSPTNRPGQGASEAFF; DNA: TGTGCCAGCTCACCTACGAACCGCCCGGGACAGGGTGCCTCTGAAGCTTTCTTT
size: -; J: TRBJ2-7; D: TRBD1; V: TRBV9; CDR3: CASNPGGQGSYEQYF; DNA: TGTGCCAGCAACCCTGGGGGACAGGGGTCCTACGAGCAGTACTTC
size: many; J: TRBJ2-5; D: -; V: TRBV6-5; CDR3: CASRQGRVPGETQYF; DNA: TGTGCCAGCAGGCAGGGTCGGGTGCCGGGAGAGACCCAGTACTTC
size: many; J: TRBJ1-3; D: -; V: TRBV7-3; CDR3: CASSLLAGRPWIGNTIYF; DNA: TGTGCCAGCAGCTTACTGGCAGGGAGGCCCTGGATTGGAAACACCATATATTTT
size: many; J: TRBJ1-5; D: -; V: TRBV12-3/TRBV12-4; CDR3: CASSYRQVEGNQPQHF; DNA: TGTGCCAGCAGTTACCGACAGGTTGAGGGCAATCAGCCCCAGCATTTT
size: many; J: TRBJ2-4; D: TRBD2; V: TRBV3-1; CDR3: CASSQRWSSGGKNIQYF; DNA: TGTGCCAGCAGCCAGAGGTGGTCTAGCGGGGGGAAAAACATTCAGTACTTC
size: many; J: TRBJ2-5; D: -; V: TRBV20-1; CDR3: CSTVEGIGRGETQYF; DNA: TGCAGTACGGTTGAGGGGATCGGGCGGGGAGAGACCCAGTACTTC
size: -; J: TRBJ1-3; D: -; V: TRBV2; CDR3: CASSGDTGNTIYF; DNA: TGTGCCAGCAGTGGAGACACTGGAAACACCATATATTTT
size: many; J: TRBJ2-7; D: -; V: TRBV28; CDR3: CASGGDGGEEQYF; DNA: TGTGCCAGCGGGGGGGACGGGGGCGAAGAGCAGTACTTC
size: many; J: TRBJ1-5; D: -; V: TRBV6-2/TRBV6-3; CDR3: CASSYPEHRVWIGRPQHF; DNA: TGTGCCAGCAGTTACCCGGAGCACAGGGTGTGGATAGGTCGGCCCCAGCATTTT
size: many; J: TRBJ1-2; D: -; V: TRBV7-9; CDR3: CASSQALGDGYTF; DNA: TGTGCCAGCAGTCAAGCGCTGGGCGATGGCTACACCTTC
size: many; J: TRBJ1-5; D: -; V: TRBV19; CDR3: CASTHLGNQPQHF; DNA: TGTGCCAGTACCCACTTGGGCAATCAGCCCCAGCATTTT
size: once; J: TRBJ2-4; D: -; V: TRBV7-8; CDR3: CASSLDWVGIQYF; DNA: TGTGCCAGCAGCTTAGATTGGGTGGGCATTCAGTACTTC
size: many; J: TRBJ1-5; D: -; V: TRBV20-1; CDR3: CSAGEGNQPQHF; DNA: TGCAGTGCGGGTGAGGGGAATCAGCCCCAGCATTTT
size: many; J: TRBJ2-5; D: -; V: TRBV30; CDR3: CAWSGTQLQETQYF; DNA: TGTGCCTGGAGTGGGACACAGCTGCAAGAGACCCAGTACTTC
size: many; J: TRBJ2-5; D: -; V: TRBV6-5; CDR3: CASSYSGGMQETQYF; DNA: TGTGCCAGCAGTTACTCTGGAGGGATGCAAGAGACCCAGTACTTC
size: many; J: TRBJ2-7; D: -; V: TRBV6-1; CDR3: CASSDRLRKSYEQYF; DNA: TGTGCCAGCAGCGACAGGCTGCGGAAGTCCTACGAGCAGTACTTC
size: many; J: TRBJ1-1; D: -; V: TRBV28; CDR3: CASSLIRAEAFF; DNA: TGTGCCAGCAGCCTTATTAGGGCTGAAGCTTTCTTT
size: -; J: TRBJ2-7; D: -; V: TRBV2; CDR3: CASSGAGGDGEQYF; DNA: TGTGCCAGCAGTGGGGCAGGCGGCGATGGCGAGCAGTACTTC
size: many; J: TRBJ1-5; D: -; V: TRBV6-2/TRBV6-3; CDR3: CASNVGGNSNQPQHF; DNA: TGTGCCAGCAATGTCGGTGGAAACAGCAATCAGCCCCAGCATTTT
size: many; J: TRBJ2-4; D: -; V: TRBV20-1; CDR3: CSAREWGNIQYF; DNA: TGCAGTGCTAGGGAGTGGGGAAACATTCAGTACTTC
size: many; J: TRBJ1-2; D: -; V: TRBV12-5; CDR3: CASGAPGEGTFPFSYGYTF; DNA: TGTGCTAGTGGTGCCCCCGGAGAGGGTACCTTTCCATTTTCCTACGGCTACACCTTC
size: many; J: TRBJ2-2; D: TRBD2; V: TRBV29-1; CDR3: CSVAAGDTGELFF; DNA: TGCAGCGTTGCGGCGGGAGACACCGGGGAGCTGTTTTTT
size: many; J: TRBJ1-5; D: -; V: TRBV28; CDR3: CASSRDPSNQPQHF; DNA: TGTGCCAGCAGTCGGGACCCTAGCAATCAGCCCCAGCATTTT
size: many; J: TRBJ2-5; D: -; V: TRBV7-2; CDR3: CASSLGVQGGGQETQYF; DNA: TGTGCCAGCAGCTTAGGAGTCCAGGGAGGAGGCCAAGAGACCCAGTACTTC
size: many; J: TRBJ1-1; D: TRBD1; V: TRBV29-1; CDR3: CSVAQAGGRAEAFF; DNA: TGCAGCGTCGCCCAGGCAGGGGGCCGCGCTGAAGCTTTCTTT
size: many; J: TRBJ1-5; D: -; V: TRBV27; CDR3: CASSTRGGVHQPQHF; DNA: TGTGCCAGCAGTACCCGGGGGGGAGTACATCAGCCCCAGCATTTT